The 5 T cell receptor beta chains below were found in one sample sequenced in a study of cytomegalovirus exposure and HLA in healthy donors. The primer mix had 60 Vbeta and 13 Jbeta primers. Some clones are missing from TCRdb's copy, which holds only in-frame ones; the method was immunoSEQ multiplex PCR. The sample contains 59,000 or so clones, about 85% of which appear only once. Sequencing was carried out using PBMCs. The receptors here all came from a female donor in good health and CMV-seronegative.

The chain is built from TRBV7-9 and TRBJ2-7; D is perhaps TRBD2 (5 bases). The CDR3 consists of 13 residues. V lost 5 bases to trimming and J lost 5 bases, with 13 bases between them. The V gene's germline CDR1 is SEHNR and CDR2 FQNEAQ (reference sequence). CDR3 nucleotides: TGTGCCAGCAGCCCTGGGATCGGGGACGAGCAGTACTTC. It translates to CASSPGIGDEQYF.

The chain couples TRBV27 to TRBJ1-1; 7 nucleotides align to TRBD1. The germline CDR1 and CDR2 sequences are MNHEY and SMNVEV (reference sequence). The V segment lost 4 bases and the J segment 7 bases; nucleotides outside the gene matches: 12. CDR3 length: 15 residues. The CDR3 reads CASSWQGDRTSEAFF. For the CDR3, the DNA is TGTGCCAGCAGTTGGCAGGGGGACAGAACGAGTGAAGCTTTCTTT.

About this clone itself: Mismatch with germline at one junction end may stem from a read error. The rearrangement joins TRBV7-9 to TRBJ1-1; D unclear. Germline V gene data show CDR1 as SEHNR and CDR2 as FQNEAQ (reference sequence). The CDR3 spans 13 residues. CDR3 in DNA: TGTTCCAGCACCCCACCCGGGGTCACTGAAGCTTTCTTT. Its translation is CSSTPPGVTEAFF.

The CDR3 sequence is CASSIPQGGGIQYF. The CDR3 bases are TGTGCCAGTAGTATTCCTCAGGGGGGCGGCATTCAGTACTTC. The chain links TRBV19 to TRBJ2-4, with a tentative D call TRBD1 (7 bases). This CDR3 has 14 amino acids. V gave up 3 bases and J gave up 9 bases, with 15 bases separating them. Germline V lookup: CDR1 LNHDA, CDR2 SQIVND (reference sequence).

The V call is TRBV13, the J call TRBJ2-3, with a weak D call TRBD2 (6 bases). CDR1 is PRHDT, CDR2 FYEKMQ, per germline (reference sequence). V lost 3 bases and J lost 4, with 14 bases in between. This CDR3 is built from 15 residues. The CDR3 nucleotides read TGTGCCAGCAGCTTCTATCTAGCGAAGTCAGATACGCAGTATTTT. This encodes CASSFYLAKSDTQYF.